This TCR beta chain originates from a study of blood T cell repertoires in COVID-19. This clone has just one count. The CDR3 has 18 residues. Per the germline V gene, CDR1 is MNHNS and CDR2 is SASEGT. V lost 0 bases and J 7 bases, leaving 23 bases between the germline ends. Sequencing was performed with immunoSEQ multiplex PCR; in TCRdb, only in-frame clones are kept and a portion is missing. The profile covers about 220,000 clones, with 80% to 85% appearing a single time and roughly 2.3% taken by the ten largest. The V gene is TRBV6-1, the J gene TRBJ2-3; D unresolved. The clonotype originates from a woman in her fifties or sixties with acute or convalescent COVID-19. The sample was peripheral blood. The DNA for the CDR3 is TGTGCCAGCAGTGAAGCACTCTTTGGCCGAGCGTTAATGAATACGCAGTATTTT. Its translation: CASSEALFGRALMNTQYF.